The 19 T cell receptor beta chains presented below share a single source sample, sequenced in a study of blood T cells in healthy people across ages. A second PCR of 7 to 11 cycles used a sample-barcoded 5' primer and a J-beta primer mix. TCRdb reprocessed the 5' RACE reads with MiXCR, giving one entry per CDR3 protein. The table has 600,000 to 900,000 distinct CDR3 sequences, around a quarter seen once. This same sample was also part of a study on T cells of mothers and their children.

Sequenced sample: blood. Every receptor here comes from a boy between 10 and 17 years old in good health.

This clonotype was observed a few times. The V call is TRBV20-1, the J call TRBJ2-3, with D maybe TRBD1 (5 bases). Trimming shortened V by 6 bases and J by 4 bases, and 11 bases separated the two germline ends. Germline-derived CDR1 and CDR2 are DFQATT and SNEGSKA (reference sequence). The CDR3 is 12 residues long. CDR3 amino acids: CSAPTVSDTQYF. In DNA, the CDR3 is TGCAGTGCACCGACAGTATCAGATACGCAGTATTTT.

This clonotype occurred a few times. One junction end disagrees with the germline gene, perhaps due to a read error. V gene TRBV9 combines with J gene TRBJ1-1, with 7 bases lining up with TRBD1. The germline V gene encodes CDR1 SGDLS and CDR2 YYNGEE. CDR3 size: 15 residues. The DNA of the CDR3 is TGTGCCAGCAGCGTAGGGGGCAGGGGGAACACTGAAGCCTTCTTT. It translates to CASSVGGRGNTEAFF. Supplemented by reference TRBV9 and TRBJ1-1, the full variable domain reads DSGVTQTPKHLITATGQRVTLRCSPRSGDLSVYWYQQSLDQGLQFLIQYYNGEERAKGNILERFSAQQFPDLHSELNLSSLELGDSALYFCASSVGGRGNTEAFFGQGTRLTVV.

The V call is TRBV27, the J call TRBJ2-7; TRBD1 matches at 10 bases. Germline-derived CDR1 and CDR2 are MNHEY and SMNVEV (reference sequence). CDR3 length: 13 amino acids. V lost 5 bases, J lost 6 bases, and 4 bases stayed unmatched. CDR3 region: CASSTGQGTEQYF. The DNA for the CDR3 is TGTGCCAGCAGTACGGGACAGGGGACCGAGCAGTACTTC.

There are a few counts of this clonotype. The genes are TRBV3-1 and TRBJ2-1; the D is unclear. Deletions cut 2 bases from V and 7 bases from J, with 9 bases between. CDR1 is LGHDT, CDR2 YNNKEL, per germline (reference sequence). This CDR3 is 13 amino acids long. The CDR3 DNA reads TGTGCCAGCAGCCAAAATTTGCGAAATGAGCAGTTCTTC. Translating it yields CASSQNLRNEQFF.

This clonotype was seen a handful of times. The chain recombines TRBV7-9 with TRBJ2-1; 9 nucleotides agree with TRBD1. Germline-derived CDR1 and CDR2 are SEHNR and FQNEAQ (reference sequence). The CDR3 totals 17 residues. V lost 5 bases, J lost 5 bases, and 13 bases stayed unmatched. The CDR3 loop reads CASSPRRGQGSHNEQFF. CDR3 nucleotides: TGTGCCAGCAGCCCCCGGCGGGGACAGGGCTCTCACAATGAGCAGTTCTTC.

This clonotype was seen more than once but under ten times. The chain joins TRBV5-1 to TRBJ1-4, with D perhaps matching TRBD1 (6 bases). Germline V CDR1 and CDR2: SGHRS, YFSETQ. The CDR3 runs to 14 residues. Trimming stripped 4 bases from V and 5 bases from J, with 12 bases between. This CDR3 reads CASSPDSTNEKLFF. Here the CDR3 DNA reads TGCGCCAGCAGCCCGGACAGTACAAATGAAAAACTGTTTTTT.

In its sample, this clonotype was seen once. The chain recombines TRBV20-1 with TRBJ1-2, with D perhaps matching TRBD1 (5 bases). The V gene lost 6 bases and the J gene lost 7 bases, with 18 bases spanning the gap. In germline, CDR1 is DFQATT, CDR2 SNEGSKA (reference sequence). The CDR3 runs to 13 residues. The DNA for the CDR3 is TGCAGTGCACTGACAGCGGCCACCTCTGGCTACACCTTC. This gives the protein CSALTAATSGYTF.

The chain recombines TRBV4-3 with TRBJ2-1, with unresolved D. V was cut by 4 bases and J by 5 bases, with 9 bases left in between. CDR3 length: 13 residues. The germline gives CDR1 LGHNA, CDR2 YSLEER. This chain's CDR3 is CASSRQSNNEQFF. As DNA, the CDR3 is TGCGCCAGCAGCCGCCAAAGTAACAATGAGCAGTTCTTC.

There are a few counts of this clonotype. The rearrangement joins TRBV9 to TRBJ2-7, with TRBD2 as a possible D gene (6 bases). Germline lookup yields CDR1 SGDLS and CDR2 YYNGEE. The CDR3 runs 14 residues. The V gene lost 2 bases and the J gene lost 2 bases, with 11 bases spanning the gap. The CDR3 sequence: CASSVGGRPYEQYF. The DNA of the CDR3 is TGTGCCAGCAGCGTCGGGGGACGTCCCTACGAGCAGTACTTC.

This rearrangement joins TRBV29-1 to TRBJ1-2, with D maybe TRBD1 (5 bases). V was clipped by 1 base and J by 3 bases, with 6 bases between them. Germline V CDR1 and CDR2: SQVTM, ANQGSEA. The CDR3 is made up of 12 amino acids. CDR3 bases: TGCAGCGTTGAAGGACAGTACTATGGCTACACCTTC. Its protein product is CSVEGQYYGYTF. The full variable domain, its missing parts supplied by reference TRBV29-1 and TRBJ1-2, is SAVISQKPSRDICQRGTSLTIQCQVDSQVTMMFWYRQQPGQSLTLIATANQGSEATYESGFVIDKFPISRPNLTFSTLTVSNMSPEDSSIYLCSVEGQYYGYTFGSGTRLTVV.

This clonotype showed up just a few times. The chain employs TRBV27 and TRBJ2-3; D might be TRBD2 (7 bases). V was trimmed by 3 bases and J by 4 bases, leaving 14 bases between them. CDR1 and CDR2 (germline): MNHEY, SMNVEV (reference sequence). The CDR3 length is 15 residues. DNA for the CDR3: TGTGCCAGCAGTTTGCCCGGGGGGCCCTCAGATACGCAGTATTTT. This codes for CASSLPGGPSDTQYF.

The chain carries TRBV29-1 and TRBJ1-1; D is perhaps TRBD1 (6 bases). CDR1 and CDR2 (germline): SQVTM, ANQGSEA. Trimming removed 7 bases at V and 0 bases at J, with 12 bases between. The CDR3 loop spans 13 amino acids. CDR3 DNA sequence: TGCAGCGGGGGGCAGGGGATGAACACTGAAGCTTTCTTT. Protein sequence: CSGGQGMNTEAFF.

There are a few counts of this clonotype. The rearrangement uses TRBV5-5 and TRBJ2-1, with TRBD2 matching over 9 bases. The J call is uncertain, as TRBJ2-7 better fits the DNA end. This CDR3 is built from 14 residues. Germline V CDR1 and CDR2: SGHKS, YYEKEE (reference sequence). CDR3 DNA sequence: TGTGCCAGCAGCTCTAGCGGGACCTCCTACGAGCAGTACTTC. Translated: CASSSSGTSYEQYF.

The gene calls are TRBV6-5 and TRBJ2-7; D assignment may be TRBD1 or TRBD2 (6 bases each). The germline CDR1 and CDR2 sequences are MNHEY and SVGAGI. The CDR3 sequence is 15 residues long. Trimming left V 6 bases short and J 1 base short, with 16 bases between. CDR3 amino acids: CASSPTGGQSYEQYF. The DNA of the CDR3 is TGTGCCAGCAGCCCGACCGGGGGCCAGTCCTACGAGCAGTACTTC.

To note about this clonotype: The junction differs from germline at one of its ends, possibly a read error. V and J are TRBV3-1 and TRBJ2-7; no clear D. The DNA end is more similar to TRBJ2-5, so the J call may be wrong. Germline V gene lookup returns CDR1 LGHDT and CDR2 YNNKEL (reference sequence). The length of the CDR3 is 14 residues. The CDR3 DNA reads as TGTGCCGGCAGCCAATCAGAGGAACAAGAGACCCAGTACTTC. This sequence encodes CAGSQSEEQETQYF.

This clonotype was detected a few times. Its ends do not fully match the called genes, so a read error is possible. The chain links TRBV9 to TRBJ2-6; TRBD1 is a possible D gene (5 bases). The CDR3 has 17 amino acids. Germline lookup yields CDR1 SGDLS and CDR2 YYNGEE. Written as DNA, the CDR3 is TGTGCCAGCAGCGTAGAAGGGATCGGCACTGGGGCCAACGTCCCGACTTTC. Translating gives CASSVEGIGTGANVPTF.

With regard to this clonotype: Compared with germline, one end of the junction differs, possibly owing to a read error. The genes are TRBV7-9 and TRBJ2-5; D not certain. This CDR3 region has 12 residues. In germline, CDR1 is SEHNR, CDR2 FQNEAQ (reference sequence). The CDR3, as DNA: TGTGCCAGCAGCCCCTATTCTAATGAGCAGCTCTTC. Protein product: CASSPYSNEQLF.

This clonotype has more than one count but fewer than ten. The gene calls are TRBV12-3 or TRBV12-4 and TRBJ2-7; either TRBD1 or TRBD2 may supply D (5 bases each). Trimming pared 1 base from V and 1 base from J, leaving 17 bases between. The length of the CDR3 is 17 residues. The CDR3: CASSLGGWGTVSYEQYF. The DNA for the CDR3 is TGTGCCAGCAGTTTAGGGGGCTGGGGGACGGTGTCCTACGAGCAGTACTTC.

The J gene is TRBJ2-5, the V gene TRBV6-5, with TRBD2 as a possible D gene (6 bases). Germline values: CDR1 MNHEY, CDR2 SVGAGI. V was shortened by 4 bases and J by 2 bases, with 17 bases between the two germline ends. This CDR3 has 16 amino acids. As DNA, the CDR3 is TGTGCCAGCAGTTGGGCCGGCGGGAAGCCTCAAGAGACCCAGTACTTC. Its protein product is CASSWAGGKPQETQYF.